The clone carrying this T cell receptor (beta chain) was found a few times. Its antigen is undetermined. In the original processing: A productive frequency of 2.59 x 10-5 was the lowest detectable. Assay used: immunoSEQ multiplex PCR; TCRdb lists only in-frame clones, some missing. V and J calls and clone size are those listed in that table; D and trimming were worked out from the DNA. The sample lists 20,000 to 25,000 clones; roughly 77% were seen once. This sample is part of a study of STAT5B mutations in CD4+ large granular lymphocyte leukemia. Study results and limitations: 8/27 top patient clones versus 2/35 control clones were TRBV06-family. Main leukemic clonotypes were patient-specific, but 20% to 25% appeared at low frequency elsewhere.

The CDR3 spans 15 residues. Germline V gene data show CDR1 as ENHRY and CDR2 as SYGVKD. J was trimmed by 2 bases and V by 2 bases; bases with no gene match: 2. This sequence was found in a human donor in good health. Sequencing used CD4+ T cells from blood buffy coats. The V gene is TRBV10-3, the J gene TRBJ1-2; 10 bases are shared with TRBD1. For the CDR3, the DNA is TGTGCCATCAGTGAGCCGGGACAGGGGAACTATGGCTACACCTTC. Its translation: CAISEPGQGNYGYTF.